Listed here is a single T cell receptor beta chain. Its antigen is still unknown. Between the trimmed V and J ends, which lost 2 bases and 15 bases, there was a span of 14 bases. The CDR3 runs 12 residues. Germline CDR1 and CDR2: PRHDT and FYEKMQ (reference sequence). This sample is drawn from a study of siplizumab effects on memory and regulatory T cells. Findings of the study overall: Naive T cells appeared more varied than memory cells and looked like key alloresponse contributors.

Around 10^5 TCR templates underwent assay in every sample. Clones were sequenced by immunoSEQ multiplex PCR, and TCRdb holds only the in-frame ones, with some missing. Of approximately 84,000 clones in the sample, approximately 95% were seen once. The chain recombines TRBV13 with TRBJ2-1; D not certain. This sequence originates from a human donor in good health. Material for sequencing was CD8+ T cells sorted from blood. CDR3 DNA sequence: TGTGCCAGCAGCTTATCAGGAAGAGCGCGGTTCTTC. As protein: CASSLSGRARFF.